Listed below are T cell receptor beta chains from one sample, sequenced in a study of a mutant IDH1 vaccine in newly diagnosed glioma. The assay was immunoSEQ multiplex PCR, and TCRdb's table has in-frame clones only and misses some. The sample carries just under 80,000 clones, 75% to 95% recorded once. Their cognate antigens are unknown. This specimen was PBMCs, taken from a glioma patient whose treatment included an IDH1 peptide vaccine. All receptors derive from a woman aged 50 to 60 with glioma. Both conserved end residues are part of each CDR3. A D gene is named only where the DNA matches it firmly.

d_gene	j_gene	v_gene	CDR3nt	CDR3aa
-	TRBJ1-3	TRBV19	TGTGCCAGTAGTCTCGGACCTTCGGGCGTCTCTGGAAACACCATATATTTT	CASSLGPSGVSGNTIYF
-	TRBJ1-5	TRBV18	TGTGCCAGCTCACGGGACGGAAATCAGCCCCAGCATTTT	CASSRDGNQPQHF
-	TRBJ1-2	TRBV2	TGTGCCAGCAGGTTTGACAGCTATGGCTACACCTTC	CASRFDSYGYTF
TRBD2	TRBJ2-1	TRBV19	TGTGCCAGTAGTATAGCGGGAGGCCACATACTCAATGAGCAGTTCTTC	CASSIAGGHILNEQFF
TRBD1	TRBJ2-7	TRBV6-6	TGTGCCAGCAGCAAAGGGACAGGGGGCGCCTACGAGCAGTACTTC	CASSKGTGGAYEQYF
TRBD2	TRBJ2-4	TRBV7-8	TGTGCCAGCAGCTTTGCAGGCGGGGGTCAGTACTTC	CASSFAGGGQYF
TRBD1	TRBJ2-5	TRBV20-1	TGCAGTGCCCCAGGGGGAGAGACCCAGTACTTC	CSAPGGETQYF
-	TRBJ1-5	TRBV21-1	TGTGCCAGTCCGGGCCTCAGGAGCAATCAGCCCCAGCATTTT	CASPGLRSNQPQHF
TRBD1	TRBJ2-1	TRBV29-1	TGCAGCGTTGAGCTTTCCGGGACAGGGGACCTCATCTCCTACAATGAGCAGTTCTTC	CSVELSGTGDLISYNEQFF
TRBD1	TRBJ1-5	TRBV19	TGTGCCAGTAGTACCTTGACAGGGGGCAATCAGCCCCAGCATTTT	CASSTLTGGNQPQHF
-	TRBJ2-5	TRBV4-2	TGTGCCAGCAGATCCCATATGGCTAGCGCTGAAGAGACCCAGTACTTC	CASRSHMASAEETQYF
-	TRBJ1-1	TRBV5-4	TGTGCCAGCAGCTCGATGACAGCATGGGACACTGAAGCTTTCTTT	CASSSMTAWDTEAFF